This TCR beta chain was found in a study of T-cell memory formation after mild COVID-19. Background on the study: Clustering of TCRs was largely donor specific.

Findings and limits, study-wide: Among CD4+ contracting clones, most were CM and EM, and CD8+ ones EMRA. Prior to infection, memory already included some responding clones, suggesting cross-reactive memory joined.

In regard to this clonotype: Its specificity is unknown.

5'RACE primed from the constant segment yielded TCR alpha and TCR beta cDNA libraries bearing sample barcodes and UMIs. TCRdb redid the calling of the 5' RACE reads with MiXCR, one entry per CDR3 protein. Of roughly 170,000 distinct CDR3 sequences in the sample, about 18% were seen once. This receptor was obtained from a man between 18 and 35 years old who had mild COVID-19 (a few samples of this study predate the infection). Cell type and time point are not known. Sample: PBMCs or a T cell subset sorted from them (not recorded which).

CDR3: CASTESNQELKTF. The CDR3 DNA reads TGTGCCAGCACCGAATCGAATCAGGAGCTGAAGACCTTC. The chain combines TRBV5-4 with TRBJ1-2; D unclear. The V end was cut by 6 bases, the J end by 14 bases, with 23 bases between. This CDR3 has 13 residues. The germline gives CDR1 SGHNT, CDR2 YYREEE (reference sequence).